This T cell receptor (beta chain) appears in the sequencing data of a study of blood T cells in healthy people across ages (dated by TCRdb to 2014 to 2015). For the wider study: In model experiments, roughly one uniquely barcoded TCR beta cDNA molecule per two T cells was captured by template switching. The donors were split into four age groups: young (average around 17 years), middle-aged (around 40), aged (roughly 65) and long-lived (roughly 77). Using deep sequencing normalized with unique cDNA molecular identifiers, the study measured how TCR beta repertoire diversity changes with age. To avoid experimental bias, donors of different ages were distributed randomly across sequencing lanes. Two additional independent replicas of 1 million unique cDNA reads from the same blood draw were analyzed for two donors (one aged 18 to 30 and one aged 80 or older). Results the study describes overall, beyond this receptor: Observed TCR beta diversity correlated strongly with the percentage of naive T cells measured by flow cytometry. Donor CMV infection status was unknown, potentially confounding age-related changes in expanded clonotypes. Bulk unsorted PBMC profiling prevented conclusive comparison of naive and antigen-experienced compartments. Total diversity estimates from one million sequenced T cells were considered lower bounds and underestimates. Observed TCR beta diversity per million T cells fell roughly linearly with age, and a significant reduction was already apparent by age roughly 40. Compared with the aged group, the long-lived group had more naive CD4+ T cells, fewer expanded clones and increased TCR diversity, a pattern suggesting age selection.

The germline V gene supplies CDR1 KGHSH and CDR2 LQKENI. V is pared back by 10 bases and J by 0 bases, with 11 bases lying between the germline termini. Counted from cysteine to phenylalanine, this CDR3 has 13 amino acids. The sequence is cut down to CDR3 DNA, 39 bases in frame from base 1. The table lists this clonotype with a count of one. What antigen it recognizes has not been identified. The record has no base qualities; no much larger clone is one base away. One read is thin evidence. The 39 donors, aged about 6 to 95 years, were systemically healthy Caucasian individuals from Russia. Approximately 10 milliliters of peripheral blood were collected from each donor into EDTA-treated Vacutainer tubes. Ficoll-Paque density-gradient centrifugation was used to isolate PBMCs, with at least 6 million per sample. Trizol reagent was used to extract total RNA from the PBMCs, yielding at least 5 micrograms per sample. For every donor, an aliquot of PBMCs went through flow cytometry to measure the percentages of naive CD45RAhigh/CD27high T cells.

Library preparation was by 5' RACE. These reads were obtained on an Illumina HiSeq 2500. The second PCR ran for about 7 to 11 cycles and used a J-beta primer mix along with a sample-barcoded 5' primer. Each TCR beta cDNA molecule received a unique molecular identifier from a template-switch 5' adaptor carrying 12 random nucleotides. Each sample yielded at least 2.5 million CDR3-containing paired-end reads. The Mint cDNA synthesis kit, primed by a TRBC-specific oligonucleotide, was used to synthesize first-strand cDNA from all RNA. After uracil-DNA glycosylase treatment, a first 18-cycle PCR used universal primers M1SS and BC2_uni_R on all cDNA. The source study handled its data this way. Normalization of each sample was performed by random selection of 1 million high-quality reads, each carrying a distinct molecular identifier. Reads with shared molecular identifiers were discarded instead of being binned into consensus sequences. MiTCR, set to a Q25 quality threshold and the strictest error-elimination algorithm, was used for CDR3 identification, clonotype clustering and error correction. A nonparametric unseen species model with Euler transformation was used to estimate lower-bound total TCR beta diversity. Starting from the raw public reads, TCRdb applied fastp trimming at Q25, assembled clones with MiXCR and retained in-frame beta chains. Identical CDR3 proteins give one entry, which carries the most common genes and DNA. The V and J calls reflect TCRdb's pipeline rather than the authors' work. This sample is represented by 700,000 or so distinct CDR3 sequences; roughly 20% of them were singletons. Roughly 22% of the sample comes from the top ten.

The V gene is TRBV18 and the J gene is TRBJ2-3, with the D segment identity uncertain. The sample comprised blood. The sequence was obtained from an older man in good health. The DNA is as follows: TGTGCCACCTTATCCACTAGCACAGATACGCAGTATTTT. Translation gives CATLSTSTDTQYF. With the portions outside the CDR3 filled from the reference TRBV18 and TRBJ2-3 genes, the complete variable region becomes NAGVMQNPRHLVRRRGQEARLRCSPMKGHSHVYWYRQLPEEGLKFMVYLQKENIIDESGMPKERFSAEFPKEGPSILRIQQVVRGDSAAYFCATLSTSTDTQYFGPGTRLTVL.